The 29 T cell receptor beta chains reported below all come from one sample, sequenced in a study of tumor-infiltrating lymphocytes in localized non-small cell lung cancer. The repertoire was sequenced with immunoSEQ multiplex PCR; TCRdb's copy has only in-frame clones and lacks some. Of about 15,000 clones in the sample, 60% to 80% are singletons; the top ten hold 4.1%. Material for sequencing was lung tumor tissue. Receptor source: a human donor with non-small cell lung cancer.

The chain is built from TRBV10-3 and TRBJ1-1; D may be TRBD1 (6 bases). The V end was cut by 10 bases, the J end by 2 bases, with 23 bases between. There are 16 residues in the CDR3. The germline V gene encodes CDR1 ENHRY and CDR2 SYGVKD. The CDR3 DNA sequence: TGTGCCACGGAGGAAGGTGAACAGGGATTTAACACTGAAGCTTTCTTT. It encodes CATEEGEQGFNTEAFF.

The chain employs TRBV9 and TRBJ2-3; 9 bases are a match to TRBD1. After removal of 0 bases from V and 2 bases from J, the junction contained 10 bases not matched to a gene. The CDR3 extends over 18 amino acids. From germline, CDR1 is SGDLS and CDR2 YYNGEE. CDR3 residues: CASSVAPTGGSTTDTQYF. In DNA, the CDR3 is TGTGCCAGCAGCGTAGCCCCGACAGGGGGAAGCACCACAGATACGCAGTATTTT.

V and J are TRBV11-2 and TRBJ2-1; TRBD2 aligns across 11 bases. Germline CDR1 is SGHAT and CDR2 is FQNNGV. J lost 3 bases, V lost 4 bases, and 5 bases had no gene match. The CDR3 sequence is 16 residues long. Written as DNA, the CDR3 is TGTGCCAGCAGCTCGCCCACTAGCGGGAGCTACAATGAGCAGTTCTTC. It codes for CASSSPTSGSYNEQFF.

The gene calls are TRBV13 and TRBJ1-5, with D unresolved. The V and J ends lost 2 bases and 2 bases respectively, with 4 bases between them. The CDR3 loop spans 13 amino acids. Germline values: CDR1 PRHDT, CDR2 FYEKMQ (reference sequence). In DNA form, the CDR3 reads TGTGCCAGCAGCTTACAGCGCAATCAGCCCCAGCATTTT. Its translation is CASSLQRNQPQHF.

This clone was detected once. The chain joins TRBV7-2 to TRBJ1-2; 7 bases align to TRBD1. CDR3 length: 16 residues. V gave up 2 bases and J gave up 2 bases; unmatched junction bases: 8. The germline V gene has CDR1 SGHTA and CDR2 FQGNSA. The CDR3 nucleotides are TGTGCCAGCAGCTTAACTACAGGGGAGAGAAACTATGGCTACACCTTC. Protein: CASSLTTGERNYGYTF.

V and J are TRBV11-3 and TRBJ2-7; no reliable D call. The CDR3 contains 13 residues. Germline CDR1 is SGHNT and CDR2 is YENEEA. V was cut by 5 bases and J by 7 bases, with 15 bases left in between. The chain's CDR3 is CASSPGPLTEQYF. The CDR3 nucleotides are TGTGCCAGCAGCCCCGGACCCCTTACTGAGCAGTACTTC.

The rearrangement links TRBV27 to TRBJ2-5; the D gene is possibly TRBD2 (6 bases). This CDR3 is 14 amino acids long. V was shortened by 2 bases and J by 3 bases, with 10 bases between the two germline ends. Germline values: CDR1 MNHEY, CDR2 SMNVEV (reference sequence). CDR3 in amino acids: CASSLAGREETQYF. The CDR3 bases are TGTGCCAGCAGTTTAGCGGGGCGGGAAGAGACCCAGTACTTC.

The rearrangement uses TRBV5-1 and TRBJ2-5, with D possibly being TRBD1 (6 bases). The V end lost 0 bases, the J end lost 1 base, and 13 bases lay between the germline ends. The CDR3 is made up of 16 amino acids. From germline, CDR1 is SGHRS and CDR2 YFSETQ. DNA of the CDR3: TGCGCCAGCAGCTTGGCCGGGATAGGGGGCCAAGAGACCCAGTACTTC. Amino acid sequence: CASSLAGIGGQETQYF.

The gene calls are TRBV4-3 and TRBJ2-1; maybe TRBD2 (5 bases). CDR1 and CDR2 (germline): LGHNA, YSLEER. V was clipped by 4 bases and J by 4 bases, with 17 bases between them. The CDR3 sequence is 16 residues long. CDR3 region: CASSPQDYTGYNEQFF. DNA of the CDR3: TGCGCCAGCAGCCCCCAGGATTATACGGGATACAATGAGCAGTTCTTC.

This clone was found a few times. The chain is built from TRBV2 and TRBJ2-4; 7 nucleotides match TRBD1. V lost 2 bases and J lost 16; bases outside the gene matches: 11. CDR1 is SNHLY, CDR2 FYNNEI, per germline. This CDR3 spans 13 amino acids. CDR3 in amino acids: CASSERQGEVSYF. CDR3 in DNA: TGTGCCAGCAGTGAACGACAGGGAGAAGTTTCTTACTTC. Looking up the rest from reference TRBV2 and TRBJ2-4 gives the full variable domain: EPEVTQTPSHQVTQMGQEVILRCVPISNHLYFYWYRQILGQKVEFLVSFYNNEISEKSEIFDDQFSVERPDGSNFTLKIRSTKLEDSAMYFCASSERQGEVSYFGAGTRLSVL.

The chain employs TRBV10-3 and TRBJ2-3, with TRBD2 matching over 7 bases. CDR1 and CDR2 (germline): ENHRY, SYGVKD. The CDR3 is 15 residues long. Losses at the gene ends were 6 bases for V and 0 bases for J; bases not matched to a gene: 6. CDR3: CAISPSGTSTDTQYF. The CDR3, as DNA: TGTGCCATCAGCCCTAGCGGCACTAGCACAGATACGCAGTATTTT.

This clone was seen a few times. The chain is built from TRBV14 and TRBJ2-5; no firm D call. Germline V gene lookup returns CDR1 SGHDN and CDR2 FVKESK. CDR3 size: 13 residues. Trimming took 0 bases from V and 13 from J, leaving 15 bases between them. CDR3: CASSQDFSSPGYF. Here the CDR3 DNA reads TGTGCCAGCAGCCAAGATTTTTCGTCGCCGGGGTACTTC.

This clone came up a few times. The chain links TRBV5-1 to TRBJ2-3; tentatively, D is TRBD2 (5 bases). CDR3 length: 14 residues. The germline gives CDR1 SGHRS, CDR2 YFSETQ. The germline V and J ends were trimmed by 4 bases and 3 bases, with 12 bases remaining between them. The CDR3 nucleotides read TGCGCCAGCAGCCTCGGACTCTGGACAGATACGCAGTATTTT. It encodes CASSLGLWTDTQYF.

Comment on this clone: Relative to the germline gene, one junction end is altered; a read error may explain this. The chain employs TRBV7-7 and TRBJ2-5; 7 bases agree with TRBD1. Germline V gives CDR1 SSHAT, CDR2 FNYEAQ (reference sequence). The CDR3 is made up of 16 amino acids. The CDR3 nucleotides are TGTGCTAGCAGCTTAGGGCTAGGGACAGCACAAGAGACCCAGTACTTC. Its protein product is CASSLGLGTAQETQYF.

This sequence joins TRBV7-9 and TRBJ2-2; 12 bases line up with TRBD1. CDR1 and CDR2 from the germline V gene are SEHNR and FQNEAQ (reference sequence). The ends lost 3 bases at V and 6 bases at J; junction bases unmatched: 5. This CDR3 is 16 amino acids long. The CDR3 DNA sequence: TGTGCCAGCAGCTTGTTGGGACAGGGGGCCGCCGGGGAGCTGTTTTTT. This encodes CASSLLGQGAAGELFF.

CDR3 region: CAGNRDNTEAFF. Written as DNA, the CDR3 is TGTGCCGGAAACAGGGACAACACTGAAGCTTTCTTT. The V call is TRBV6-4, the J call TRBJ1-1, with a possible D match to TRBD1 (6 bases). Per germline, CDR1 MRHNA and CDR2 SNTAGT. With 11 bases removed from V and 2 bases from J, the gap between germline ends came to 12 bases. The CDR3 runs to 12 residues.

V usage is TRBV9 and J usage is TRBJ2-2, with TRBD2 matching 12 bases. The CDR3 has 20 amino acids. J was trimmed by 1 base and V by 0 bases; bases with no gene match: 10. Germline V CDR1 and CDR2: SGDLS, YYNGEE. The CDR3 sequence is CASSVGVASGGALNTGELFF. In nucleotides, the CDR3 is TGTGCCAGCAGCGTAGGGGTCGCTAGCGGGGGGGCCCTGAACACCGGGGAGCTGTTTTTT.

This clone has a handful of counts. V and J are TRBV6-4 and TRBJ1-2; D is uncertain. The CDR3 totals 16 residues. Germline V gene data show CDR1 as MRHNA and CDR2 as SNTAGT. V was pared by 2 bases and J by 0 bases, with 13 bases between. The CDR3 nucleotides read TGTGCCAGCAGTGACGAAAGGAACCAAGCTAACTATGGCTACACCTTC. Amino acids: CASSDERNQANYGYTF.

In its sample, this clone was seen once. The CDR3 DNA sequence: TGCGCCAGCAGCCAAGGTAAGGGGGCGCACACTGAAGCTTTCTTT. This translates into CASSQGKGAHTEAFF. This chain connects TRBV4-1 to TRBJ1-1; 7 nucleotides line up with TRBD1. V shed 1 base, J shed 3 bases, and the junction held 5 bases outside the gene matches. CDR1 MGHRA and CDR2 YSYEKL come from the germline V gene. The CDR3 runs to 15 residues.

The chain uses TRBV19 and TRBJ1-2, with TRBD1 as a possible D gene (6 bases). The V gene lost 5 bases and the J gene lost 8 bases, with 18 bases spanning the gap. Germline V gene sequence: CDR1 LNHDA, CDR2 SQIVND (reference sequence). The CDR3 is 14 residues long. The CDR3 nucleotides are TGTGCCAGTAGTCTATCCGGGACATCTTACGGCTACACCTTC. It is translated as CASSLSGTSYGYTF. Complete variable domain (other parts from reference TRBV19 and TRBJ1-2): DGGITQSPKYLFRKEGQNVTLSCEQNLNHDAMYWYRQDPGQGLRLIYYSQIVNDFQKGDIAEGYSVSREKKESFPLTVTSAQKNPTAFYLCASSLSGTSYGYTFGSGTRLTVV.

J is TRBJ2-7 and V is TRBV28; 7 bases match TRBD1. Germline lookup yields CDR1 MDHEN and CDR2 SYDVKM. J was trimmed by 5 bases and V by 7 bases; bases with no gene match: 5. The CDR3 totals 12 residues. The CDR3 DNA reads as TGTGCCAGCAAACAGGGGCCCGACGAGCAGTACTTC. Protein: CASKQGPDEQYF.

The chain joins TRBV18 to TRBJ1-4, with D possibly matching TRBD1 (5 bases). Germline V gene data show CDR1 as KGHSH and CDR2 as LQKENI. This CDR3 region has 14 residues. Trimming pared 6 bases from V and 8 bases from J, leaving 16 bases between. CDR3 sequence (DNA): TGTGCCAGCTCGCCTGAAACAGGACGGGAAAAACTGTTTTTT. Amino acids: CASSPETGREKLFF.

The V gene is TRBV27, the J gene TRBJ2-1; 9 bases line up with TRBD2. The CDR3 has 16 amino acids. V shed 3 bases, J shed 8 bases, and the junction held 11 bases outside the gene matches. Germline values: CDR1 MNHEY, CDR2 SMNVEV (reference sequence). The CDR3: CASSFRLAGFDHEQFF. In nucleotides, the CDR3 is TGTGCCAGCAGTTTTCGGCTAGCGGGATTCGACCATGAGCAGTTCTTC.

This sequence joins TRBV4-3 and TRBJ1-6; D remains ambiguous. The CDR3 totals 14 residues. Germline V gives CDR1 LGHNA, CDR2 YSLEER. V gave up 0 bases and J gave up 5 bases, with 5 bases separating them. The CDR3, as DNA: TGCGCCAGCAGCCAAGAGGGAAATAATTCACCCCTCCACTTT. It translates to CASSQEGNNSPLHF.

The chain combines TRBV7-9 with TRBJ2-1; TRBD2 matches 8 bases. Per germline, CDR1 SEHNR and CDR2 FQNEAQ (reference sequence). V lost 5 bases, J lost 8 bases, and 11 bases stayed unmatched. The CDR3 contains 15 residues. CDR3 coding DNA: TGTGCCAGCAGCCTACTAGCGGCGAGGGGGGATGAGCAGTTCTTC. It translates to CASSLLAARGDEQFF.

The genes are TRBV19 and TRBJ2-1; 9 bases line up with TRBD2. The V segment lost 5 bases and the J segment 3 bases; nucleotides outside the gene matches: 8. This CDR3 is 16 amino acids long. The germline gives CDR1 LNHDA, CDR2 SQIVND (reference sequence). The CDR3 loop reads CASSYQRGARYNEQFF. The DNA of the CDR3 is TGTGCCAGTAGTTACCAGCGGGGGGCCCGCTACAATGAGCAGTTCTTC.

V gene TRBV7-9 combines with J gene TRBJ2-3; D is uncertain. The V gene lost 9 bases and the J gene lost 2 bases, with 12 bases spanning the gap. Germline-derived CDR1 and CDR2 are SEHNR and FQNEAQ (reference sequence). This CDR3 contains 13 residues. CDR3 nucleotide sequence: TGTGCCAGTCTCGGGCACCACACAGATACGCAGTATTTT. It translates to CASLGHHTDTQYF.

The chain is built from TRBV27 and TRBJ1-2, with 10 bases fitting TRBD1. From germline, CDR1 is MNHEY and CDR2 SMNVEV (reference sequence). With 6 bases clipped from V and 7 bases from J, the junction kept 2 bases outside the gene matches. This CDR3 region has 12 residues. The CDR3 is CASRRDRGGYTF. CDR3 DNA sequence: TGTGCCAGCAGACGGGACAGGGGTGGCTACACCTTC.

This chain joins TRBV5-1 and TRBJ2-1, with 10 bases that match TRBD2. The CDR3 totals 15 residues. J gave up 3 bases and V 2 bases, and 2 bases lay outside the gene matches. Per the germline V gene, CDR1 is SGHRS and CDR2 is YFSETQ. The CDR3 sequence is CASSLASGSYNEQFF. DNA for the CDR3: TGCGCCAGCAGCTTAGCTAGCGGGAGCTACAATGAGCAGTTCTTC.